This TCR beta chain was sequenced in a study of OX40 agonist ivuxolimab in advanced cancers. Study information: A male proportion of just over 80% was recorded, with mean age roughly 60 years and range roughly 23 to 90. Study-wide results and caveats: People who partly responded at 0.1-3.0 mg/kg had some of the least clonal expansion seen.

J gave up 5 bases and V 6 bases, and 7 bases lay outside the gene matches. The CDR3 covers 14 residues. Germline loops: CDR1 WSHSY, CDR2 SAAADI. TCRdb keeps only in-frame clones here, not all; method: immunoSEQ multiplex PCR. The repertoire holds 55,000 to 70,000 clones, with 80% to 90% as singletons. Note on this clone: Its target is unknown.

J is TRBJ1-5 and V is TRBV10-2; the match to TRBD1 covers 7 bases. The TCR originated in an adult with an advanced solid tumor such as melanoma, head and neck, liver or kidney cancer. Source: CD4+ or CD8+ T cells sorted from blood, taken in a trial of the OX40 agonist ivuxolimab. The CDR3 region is CASRTRDRYQPQHF. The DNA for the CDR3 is TGCGCCAGCAGAACCCGGGACAGATATCAGCCCCAGCATTTT.